Reported below is one TCR beta chain. The CDR3 consists of 13 residues. The germline CDR1 and CDR2 sequences are MNHEY and SVGAGI. With 6 bases clipped from V and 4 bases from J, the junction kept 2 bases outside the gene matches. The data were taken from a study of shared clonotypes between healthy human individuals. Here immunoSEQ multiplex PCR was the method, and the copy in TCRdb shows in-frame clones only, minus some. The sample lists approximately 980,000 clones, about three quarters occurring once. The genes are TRBV6-5 and TRBJ1-4; 7 positions agree with TRBD1. The sequenced material came from memory CD4+ T cells sorted from blood. Subset reported: CD45RA-negative fraction. The receptor was derived from a young man in good health. The CDR3 reads CASSGTVNEKLFF. As DNA, the CDR3 is TGTGCCAGCAGCGGGACAGTTAATGAAAAACTGTTTTTT.